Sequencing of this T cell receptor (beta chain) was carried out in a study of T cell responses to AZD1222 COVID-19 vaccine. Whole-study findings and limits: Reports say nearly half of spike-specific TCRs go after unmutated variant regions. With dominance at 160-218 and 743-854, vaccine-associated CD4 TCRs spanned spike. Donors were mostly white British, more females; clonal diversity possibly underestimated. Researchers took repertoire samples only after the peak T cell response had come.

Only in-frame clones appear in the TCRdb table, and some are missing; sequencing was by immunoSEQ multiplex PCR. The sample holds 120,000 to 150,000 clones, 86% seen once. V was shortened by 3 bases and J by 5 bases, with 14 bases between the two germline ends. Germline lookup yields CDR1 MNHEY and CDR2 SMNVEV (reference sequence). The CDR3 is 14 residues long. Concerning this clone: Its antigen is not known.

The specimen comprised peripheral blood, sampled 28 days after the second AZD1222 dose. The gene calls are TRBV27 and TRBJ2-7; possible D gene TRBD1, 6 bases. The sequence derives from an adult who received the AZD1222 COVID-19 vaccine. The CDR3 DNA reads TGTGCCAGCAGTTTGAGAGGGGGTTTCAACGAGCAGTACTTC. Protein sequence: CASSLRGGFNEQYF.